This T cell receptor beta chain was recovered during a study of shared clonotypes between healthy human individuals. Overall study findings and caveats: Rarefaction analysis demonstrated incomplete sorted-subset sequencing notwithstanding large depth. Between a few donors, naive CD4 clonotypes were shared at a level of roughly 5.5%.

Libraries were prepared by immunoSEQ multiplex PCR; TCRdb keeps only in-frame clonotypes and omits some of them. The sample has a few million clones; approximately 93% are singletons. V was pared by 0 bases and J by 1 base, with 10 bases between. The CDR3 has 15 residues. In germline, CDR1 is MNHEY, CDR2 SVGAGI. Partitioning of CD4+ cells yielded a CD45RA+ naive subset and a CD45RA-negative memory subset. Notes on this clone: The antigen is undetermined.

V usage is TRBV6-5 and J usage is TRBJ2-7, with unresolved D. The origin of this receptor is a man younger than 35 in good health. Some clones in this sample may be carry-over from other donors' samples. The specimen sequenced was naive CD4+ T cells from PBMCs. Sample subset: CD45RA+ positively selected. The CDR3 DNA is TGTGCCAGCAGTTACTCGATGCTTGCGTCCTACGAGCAGTACTTC. Translated, it gives CASSYSMLASYEQYF.